The 3 T cell receptor beta chains listed next were all sequenced from one sample in a study of T cells in localized non-small cell lung cancer (dated by TCRdb to the early 2020s). Receptors were amplified or captured by the immunoSEQ multiplex PCR assay. Sourced from immuneACCESS, this table was stored by TCRdb with only in-frame sequences that have V and J called. A share of the clones is absent; for the studies checked, an unresolved V gene accounts for under half, and the remainder has no known explanation. This sample has 75,000 to 95,000 clones in its table, and roughly 89% of those were observed once. The ten largest clonotypes hold approximately 15% of the sample. The sequenced sample was peripheral blood, obtained before any cancer treatment. All receptors derive from a man aged 35-69 years with stage I squamous cell lung carcinoma.

The chain joins TRBV2 to TRBJ2-1; D might be TRBD1 or TRBD2, each matching 5 bases. The CDR3 contains 12 residues. V was pared by 1 base and J by 9 bases, with 7 bases between. The germline CDR1 and CDR2 sequences are SNHLY and FYNNEI. The CDR3 region is CASSEGGSEQFF. CDR3 nucleotides: TGTGCCAGCAGTGAAGGGGGGAGTGAGCAGTTCTTC.

This chain joins TRBV5-6 and TRBJ1-5; unclear D gene. Germline V lookup: CDR1 SGHDT, CDR2 YYEEEE. CDR3 size: 15 residues. The V end was cut by 1 base, the J end by 5 bases, with 13 bases between. The DNA of the CDR3 is TGTGCCAGCAGCTTGCGGGCCAGACAAGATCAGCCCCAGCATTTT. The encoded protein is CASSLRARQDQPQHF.

This clone showed up just once. The chain carries TRBV7-2 and TRBJ2-2; 7 bases match TRBD1. Germline V gene data show CDR1 as SGHTA and CDR2 as FQGNSA. V lost 4 bases, J lost 0 bases, and 8 bases stayed unmatched. This CDR3 is built from 17 residues. CDR3 amino acids: CASSSPRQGPNTGELFF. The CDR3 DNA follows: TGTGCCAGCAGCTCCCCTAGACAGGGCCCGAACACCGGGGAGCTGTTTTTT.